This T cell receptor beta chain comes out of a study of blood T cell repertoires in COVID-19. V was pared by 4 bases and J by 0 bases, with 10 bases of the junction left unmatched. CDR1 MNHEY and CDR2 SMNVEV come from the germline V gene (reference sequence). The CDR3 spans 19 residues. Per the original data handling: Amplifying reference gene primers gave estimates of nucleated cell counts. This table comes from immunoSEQ multiplex PCR, and its TCRdb copy is limited to in-frame clones, with some not included. From that table come the V and J calls and clone size; the DNA was used to work out D and trimming. The repertoire consists of 250,000 to 350,000 clones, with 85% to 90% occurring once and the leading ten covering approximately 11%.

What was sequenced was peripheral blood. This rearrangement joins TRBV27 to TRBJ2-1; 12 bases align to TRBD2. The clonotype comes from a woman between 25 and 40 years old with COVID-19, enrolled during active disease. The CDR3 loop is CASSSSSGRGLSSYNEQFF. In DNA, the CDR3 is TGTGCCAGCAGTTCCTCTAGCGGGAGGGGTCTTAGCTCCTACAATGAGCAGTTCTTC.